This T cell receptor beta chain was documented in a study of response to subunit inactivated influenza vaccine. Findings of the study overall: Only a handful of new T cells, the authors suggested, are recruited with each seasonal influenza vaccination.

TCRdb re-derived calls from the RT-PCR reads in MiXCR, one entry per CDR3 protein. The repertoire holds some 600,000 distinct CDR3 sequences, around 13% seen once, with 6.5% to 8% in the top ten. This clonotype was found a few times. Its cognate antigen is unknown. With 1 base removed from V and 0 bases from J, the gap between germline ends came to 7 bases. Germline V gene sequence: CDR1 LNHNV, CDR2 YYDKDF (reference sequence). CDR3 length: 14 residues. Sequenced here: PBMCs from blood, sampled less than 15 days before vaccination. The chain combines TRBV15 with TRBJ2-7; no clear D. The source is a man aged 50 or older who received an inactivated influenza vaccine. The CDR3 reads CATSRALPSYEQYF. The CDR3 DNA follows: TGTGCCACCAGCAGAGCCCTGCCCTCCTACGAGCAGTACTTC.